One sample yielded the 27 T cell receptor beta chains listed below, sequenced in a study of monozygotic twins with inflammatory bowel disease. One entry per CDR3 protein, without DNA, is what TCRdb gives after re-calling the 5' RACE reads. The table gives over 120,000 distinct CDR3 sequences; the top ten clones make up 1% to 1.5% of it. The sample consisted of blood. Receptors originate from a human donor with ulcerative colitis or Crohn's disease, or a healthy co-twin of an affected twin (not recorded which).

The rearrangement joins TRBV6-2 or TRBV6-3 to TRBJ1-5; TCRdb calls TRBD1, which cannot be checked without DNA. Germline lookup yields CDR1 MNHEY and CDR2 SVGEGT. The CDR3 loop spans 14 amino acids. CDR3 sequence reads: CASNDRGTKQPQHF.

V gene TRBV5-1 combines with J gene TRBJ2-1; TCRdb gives TRBD1 as the D gene, but with no DNA this cannot be confirmed. The CDR3 totals 16 residues. Germline values: CDR1 SGHRS, CDR2 YFSETQ. CDR3 amino acids: CASSLRQDRGVSEQFF. Looking up the rest from reference TRBV5-1 and TRBJ2-1 gives the full variable domain: KAGVTQTPRYLIKTRGQQVTLSCSPISGHRSVSWYQQTPGQGLQFLFEYFSETQRNKGNFPGRFSGRQFSNSRSEMNVSTLELGDSALYLCASSLRQDRGVSEQFFGPGTRLTVL.

This chain uses TRBV6-2 or TRBV6-3 with TRBJ2-1. Germline assignment: CDR1 MNHEY and CDR2 SVGEGT. There are 11 residues in the CDR3. The CDR3 spells CASSYFDEQFF.

V gene TRBV7-9 combines with J gene TRBJ1-5; TCRdb indicates TRBD1, and absent DNA this call remains unverified. Per the germline V gene, CDR1 is SEHNR and CDR2 is FQNEAQ (reference sequence). CDR3 length: 13 amino acids. The CDR3 loop reads CASSLGGYQPQHF.

CDR3 protein: CASSARHHTEAFF. The rearrangement joins TRBV7-3 to TRBJ1-1. Germline-derived CDR1 and CDR2 are SGHTA and FQGTGA. The CDR3 sequence is 13 residues long.

J is TRBJ2-7 and V is TRBV9; TCRdb returns TRBD2, unconfirmable since there is no DNA. The CDR3 has 17 amino acids. Germline values: CDR1 SGDLS, CDR2 YYNGEE. CDR3 residues: CASSVNTGLAGGYEQYF.

The chain joins TRBV20-1 to TRBJ1-4; TCRdb selects TRBD1, and the lack of DNA leaves this call unchecked. The CDR3 contains 14 residues. Germline CDR1 reads DFQATT; CDR2 reads SNEGSKA (reference sequence). The chain's CDR3 is CSASQGTGVEKLFF.

The rearrangement joins TRBV4-1 to TRBJ2-3; TCRdb indicates TRBD2, and absent DNA this call remains unverified. The CDR3 is 16 amino acids. CDR1 and CDR2 from the germline V gene are MGHRA and YSYEKL. CDR3 protein: CASSQGTSGRADTQYF.

The chain employs TRBV4-1 and TRBJ2-7; TCRdb picks TRBD2, but there is no DNA to check that call. The CDR3 loop spans 15 amino acids. Looked up from germline, CDR1 is MGHRA and CDR2 is YSYEKL. CDR3 region: CASSQGAGGSYEQYF.

J is TRBJ2-5 and V is TRBV5-1; checking the TCRdb D call of TRBD1 is not possible without DNA. Germline-derived CDR1 and CDR2 are SGHRS and YFSETQ. This CDR3 spans 16 amino acids. The CDR3 protein is CASSRFGTGDQETQYF. Drawing the rest from reference TRBV5-1 and TRBJ2-5, the complete variable domain is KAGVTQTPRYLIKTRGQQVTLSCSPISGHRSVSWYQQTPGQGLQFLFEYFSETQRNKGNFPGRFSGRQFSNSRSEMNVSTLELGDSALYLCASSRFGTGDQETQYFGPGTRLLVL.

The chain couples TRBV4-2 to TRBJ2-7. The CDR3 has 14 amino acids. The germline gives CDR1 LGHNA, CDR2 YNFKEQ. CDR3 sequence reads: CASSQELMRIEQYF.

V usage is TRBV5-1 and J usage is TRBJ2-1; the TCRdb D gene call, TRBD2, has no DNA to confirm it. This CDR3 is built from 12 residues. Germline CDR1 is SGHRS and CDR2 is YFSETQ. The CDR3 loop reads CASSHASGEQFF.

Measured by frequency, this clonotype is medium-sized. This chain connects TRBV7-8 to TRBJ2-3; TCRdb reports TRBD1, a call that lacks DNA to check it against. The CDR3 is 17 amino acids. CDR1 and CDR2 from the germline V gene are SGHVS and FQNEAQ. CDR3 sequence: CASSLTTTGTVTDTQYF.

The chain has TRBV7-9 and TRBJ2-1; absent DNA, TCRdb's TRBD2 call cannot be checked. Looked up from germline, CDR1 is SEHNR and CDR2 is FQNEAQ (reference sequence). This CDR3 has 17 residues. CDR3 amino acids: CASSLGMPGLALHEQFF. The complete variable domain, with remaining parts taken from reference TRBV7-9 and TRBJ2-1, reads DTGVSQNPRHKITKRGQNVTFRCDPISEHNRLYWYRQTLGQGPEFLTYFQNEAQLEKSRLLSDRFSAERPKGSFSTLEIQRTEQGDSAMYLCASSLGMPGLALHEQFFGPGTRLTVL.

The rearrangement uses TRBV20-1 and TRBJ2-5; TCRdb calls TRBD2, which cannot be checked without DNA. There are 12 residues in the CDR3. Germline V gene data show CDR1 as DFQATT and CDR2 as SNEGSKA (reference sequence). Here the CDR3 reads CSARWEGETQYF.

The CDR3 reads CASSYGGLGNTEAFF. The chain is built from TRBV7-3 and TRBJ1-1; TCRdb's D gene call, TRBD1, goes unchecked for lack of DNA. CDR3 length equals 15 residues. CDR1 SGHTA and CDR2 FQGTGA come from the germline V gene.

V and J are TRBV11-2 and TRBJ1-5; TCRdb picks TRBD1, but there is no DNA to check that call. There are 17 residues in the CDR3. Germline V CDR1 and CDR2: SGHAT, FQNNGV. Here the CDR3 reads CASSRRATGGSNQPQHF.

J is TRBJ2-7 and V is TRBV20-1. Looked up from germline, CDR1 is DFQATT and CDR2 is SNEGSKA (reference sequence). CDR3 length equals 14 residues. The CDR3 protein is CSATKLTISYEQYF.

The rearrangement links TRBV19 to TRBJ2-1; the D gene TCRdb calls, TRBD1, cannot be checked with no DNA. The CDR3 runs 12 residues. Germline CDR1 and CDR2: LNHDA and SQIVND (reference sequence). CDR3 residues: CASSQRTGEQFF.

The genes are TRBV2 and TRBJ1-2; the D gene TCRdb calls, TRBD1, cannot be checked with no DNA. The CDR3 sequence is 15 residues long. The V gene's germline CDR1 is SNHLY and CDR2 FYNNEI. This CDR3 reads CASSEIWDRDFGYTF.

The chain joins TRBV28 to TRBJ1-2. From germline, CDR1 is MDHEN and CDR2 SYDVKM. The CDR3 has 13 amino acids. The CDR3 sequence: CASSFGQSYGYTF.

The chain has TRBV30 and TRBJ1-1. Per germline, CDR1 GTSNPN and CDR2 SVGIG (reference sequence). This CDR3 is built from 13 residues. This CDR3 reads CAWSVHRETEAFF.

The chain is built from TRBV6-4 and TRBJ1-3; TCRdb gives TRBD1 as the D gene, but with no DNA this cannot be confirmed. Germline V gene data show CDR1 as MRHNA and CDR2 as SNTAGT. There are 19 residues in the CDR3. CDR3 region: CASSRTGRSWTSTGNTIYF.

V and J are TRBV5-6 and TRBJ2-1; TCRdb's D call, TRBD1, is unchecked because there is no DNA. Germline V lookup: CDR1 SGHDT, CDR2 YYEEEE. This CDR3 has 16 residues. CDR3 in amino acids: CASSSAGTGLYNEQFF.

CDR3 residues: CASSRQGDNQNIQYF. This rearrangement joins TRBV5-4 to TRBJ2-4; TCRdb gives TRBD1 as the D gene, but with no DNA this cannot be confirmed. In germline, CDR1 is SGHNT, CDR2 YYREEE (reference sequence). The CDR3 extends over 15 amino acids. The complete variable domain, with remaining parts taken from reference TRBV5-4 and TRBJ2-4, reads ETGVTQSPTHLIKTRGQQVTLRCSSQSGHNTVSWYQQALGQGPQFIFQYYREEENGRGNFPPRFSGLQFPNYSSELNVNALELDDSALYLCASSRQGDNQNIQYFGAGTRLSVL.

This chain uses TRBV5-1 with TRBJ2-7; TCRdb's D call of TRBD1 is untestable without DNA. The CDR3 has 16 residues. From germline, CDR1 is SGHRS and CDR2 YFSETQ. The CDR3 spells CASSKSGTGLTYEQYF.

The chain couples TRBV11-3 to TRBJ2-2. There are 13 residues in the CDR3. CDR1 is SGHNT, CDR2 YENEEA, per germline. The CDR3 reads CASSSIVGGELFF.